This T cell receptor beta chain is drawn from a study of cytomegalovirus exposure and HLA in healthy donors. Study-wide findings and caveats: In a later analysis, TCR association rates varied by HLA locus: DRB1 most, HLA-C fewest.

The V end lost 5 bases, the J end lost 4 bases, and 11 bases lay between the germline ends. The germline CDR1 and CDR2 sequences are SGHTA and FQGTGA. The CDR3 runs 14 residues. Primers included in the PCR were 60 Vbeta and 13 Jbeta primers. Only in-frame clones appear in the TCRdb table, and some are missing; sequencing was by immunoSEQ multiplex PCR. The sample shows 200,000 to 250,000 clones, about 79% of them seen only once. This clone was seen repeatedly, ten times or more. Its specificity is unknown. The chain uses TRBV7-3 and TRBJ2-2; TRBD1 is a possible D gene (5 bases). The source of this sequence is a man aged 18 to 30 in good health and CMV-seronegative. Material for sequencing was PBMCs. The CDR3 reads CASSPGLGTGELFF. The CDR3 region has the DNA TGTGCCAGCAGCCCAGGGTTGGGCACCGGGGAGCTGTTTTTT.